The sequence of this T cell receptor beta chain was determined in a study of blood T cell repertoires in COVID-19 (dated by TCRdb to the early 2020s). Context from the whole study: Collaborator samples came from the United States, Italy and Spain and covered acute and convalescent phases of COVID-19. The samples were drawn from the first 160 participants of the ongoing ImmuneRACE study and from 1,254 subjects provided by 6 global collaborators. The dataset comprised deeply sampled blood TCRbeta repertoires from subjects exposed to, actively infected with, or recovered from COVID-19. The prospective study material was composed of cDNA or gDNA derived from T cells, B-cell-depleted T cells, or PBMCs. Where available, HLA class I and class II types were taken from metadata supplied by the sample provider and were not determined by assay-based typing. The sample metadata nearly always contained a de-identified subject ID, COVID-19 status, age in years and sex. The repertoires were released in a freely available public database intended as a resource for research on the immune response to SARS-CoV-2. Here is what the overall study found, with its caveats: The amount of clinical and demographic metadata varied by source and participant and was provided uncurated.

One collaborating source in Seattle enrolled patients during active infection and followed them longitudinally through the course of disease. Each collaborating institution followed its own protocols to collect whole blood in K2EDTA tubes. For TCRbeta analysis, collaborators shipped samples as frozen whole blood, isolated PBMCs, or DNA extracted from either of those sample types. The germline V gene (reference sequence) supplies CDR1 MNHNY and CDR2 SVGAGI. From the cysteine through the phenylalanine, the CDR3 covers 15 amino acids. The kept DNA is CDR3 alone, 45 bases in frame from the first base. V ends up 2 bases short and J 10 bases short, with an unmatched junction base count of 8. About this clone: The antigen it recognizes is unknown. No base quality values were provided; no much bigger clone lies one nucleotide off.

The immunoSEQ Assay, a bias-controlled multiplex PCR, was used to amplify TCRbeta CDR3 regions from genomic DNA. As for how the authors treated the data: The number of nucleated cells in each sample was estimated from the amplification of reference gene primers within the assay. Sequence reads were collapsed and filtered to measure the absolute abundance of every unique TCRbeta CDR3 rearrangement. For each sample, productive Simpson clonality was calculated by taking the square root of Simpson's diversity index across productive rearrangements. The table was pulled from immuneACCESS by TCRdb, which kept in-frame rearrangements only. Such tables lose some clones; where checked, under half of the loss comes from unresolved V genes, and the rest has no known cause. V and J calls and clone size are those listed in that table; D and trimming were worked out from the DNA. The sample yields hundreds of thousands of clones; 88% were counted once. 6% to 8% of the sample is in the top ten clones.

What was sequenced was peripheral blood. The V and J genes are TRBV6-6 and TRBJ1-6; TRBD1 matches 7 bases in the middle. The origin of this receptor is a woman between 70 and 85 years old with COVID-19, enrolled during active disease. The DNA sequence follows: TGTGCCAGCAGTTACGGTCGGGACAGTGACTCACCCCTCCACTTT. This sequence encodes CASSYGRDSDSPLHF.